What follows are 5 T cell receptor beta chains derived from one specimen sequenced in a study of blood T cell repertoires in COVID-19. Sequencing was performed with immunoSEQ multiplex PCR; in TCRdb, only in-frame clones are kept and a portion is missing. Seen here are fewer than 650,000 clones, 85% to 90% observed once, and the top ten hold about 8%. Sequencing was carried out using peripheral blood. Receptors originate from a woman aged 45-60 years with COVID-19, enrolled during active disease.

The V gene is TRBV2, the J gene TRBJ1-1; D might be TRBD1 (6 bases). The CDR3 consists of 12 residues. V was trimmed by 3 bases and J by 6 bases, leaving 8 bases between them. Germline V lookup: CDR1 SNHLY, CDR2 FYNNEI. The CDR3 spells CASSDRGPEAFF. DNA for the CDR3: TGTGCCAGCAGTGACAGGGGCCCTGAAGCTTTCTTT.

The CDR3 coding sequence is TGTGCCAGTAGACGACATCCCGAGAACACTGAAGCTTTCTTT. It is translated as CASRRHPENTEAFF. This chain links TRBV19 with TRBJ1-1; D is unclear. Per germline, CDR1 LNHDA and CDR2 SQIVND (reference sequence). Trimming pared 6 bases from V and 1 base from J, leaving 12 bases between. This CDR3 is built from 14 residues. The complete variable domain, with remaining parts taken from reference TRBV19 and TRBJ1-1, reads DGGITQSPKYLFRKEGQNVTLSCEQNLNHDAMYWYRQDPGQGLRLIYYSQIVNDFQKGDIAEGYSVSREKKESFPLTVTSAQKNPTAFYLCASRRHPENTEAFFGQGTRLTVV.

The table lists this clone with a count of one. The chain combines TRBV4-1 with TRBJ2-1; 9 bases map to TRBD2. The V gene's germline CDR1 is MGHRA and CDR2 YSYEKL. The V and J ends lost 0 bases and 4 bases, in that order; junction bases with no gene match: 4. The CDR3 runs 16 residues. The CDR3 nucleotides are TGCGCCAGCAGCCAAGATCGACTAGCGGTTTACAATGAGCAGTTCTTC. Amino acid sequence: CASSQDRLAVYNEQFF.

The chain combines TRBV28 with TRBJ2-3; maybe TRBD2 (5 bases). This CDR3 has 14 residues. Trimming stripped 4 bases from V and 2 bases from J, with 10 bases between. The germline V gene has CDR1 MDHEN and CDR2 SYDVKM. In DNA form, the CDR3 reads TGTGCCAGCAGTTGGAGCGGACTCACAGATACGCAGTATTTT. It is translated as CASSWSGLTDTQYF.

This chain uses TRBV5-1 with TRBJ2-3; TRBD2 matches at 9 bases. Unmatched junction bases numbered 8, after V lost 4 bases and J lost 2 bases. This CDR3 is built from 16 residues. Germline CDR1 and CDR2: SGHRS and YFSETQ. CDR3 region: CASSPRAGGYTDTQYF. CDR3 nucleotide sequence: TGCGCCAGCAGCCCACGAGCGGGGGGCTACACAGATACGCAGTATTTT.